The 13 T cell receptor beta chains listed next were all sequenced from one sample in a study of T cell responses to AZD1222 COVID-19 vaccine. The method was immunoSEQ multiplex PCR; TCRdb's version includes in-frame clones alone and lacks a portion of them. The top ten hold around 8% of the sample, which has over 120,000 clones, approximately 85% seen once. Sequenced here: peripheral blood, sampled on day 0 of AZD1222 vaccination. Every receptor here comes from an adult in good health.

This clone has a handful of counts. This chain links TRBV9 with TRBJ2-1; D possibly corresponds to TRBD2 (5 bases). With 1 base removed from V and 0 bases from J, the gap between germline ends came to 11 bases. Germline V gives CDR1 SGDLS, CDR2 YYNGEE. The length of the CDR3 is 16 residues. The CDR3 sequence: CASSVTAAASYNEQFF. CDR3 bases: TGTGCCAGCAGCGTAACAGCGGCCGCCTCCTACAATGAGCAGTTCTTC.

CDR3 sequence reads: CASSIQGQGRYGYTF. The DNA of the CDR3 is TGTGCCAGTAGTATTCAAGGACAGGGCCGCTATGGCTACACCTTC. This rearrangement joins TRBV19 to TRBJ1-2; the match to TRBD1 covers 8 bases. Trimming cost V 3 bases and J 4 bases; bases outside gene matches: 7. The CDR3 runs to 15 residues. Germline loops: CDR1 LNHDA, CDR2 SQIVND (reference sequence).

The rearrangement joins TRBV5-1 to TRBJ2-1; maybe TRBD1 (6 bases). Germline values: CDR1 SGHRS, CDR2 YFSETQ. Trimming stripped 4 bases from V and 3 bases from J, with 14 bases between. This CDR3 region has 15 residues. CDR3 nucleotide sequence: TGCGCCAGCAGCAACTCAGGGGATAACTACAATGAGCAGTTCTTC. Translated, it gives CASSNSGDNYNEQFF.

The DNA for the CDR3 is TGTGCCAGCAGTCCAAACACGCTTTTGTCGAATGAAAAACTGTTTTTT. Amino acids: CASSPNTLLSNEKLFF. V usage is TRBV28 and J usage is TRBJ1-4; D gene unclear. Trimming removed 5 bases from V and 5 bases from J, with 18 bases in between. CDR1 is MDHEN, CDR2 SYDVKM, per germline. The CDR3 runs 16 residues.

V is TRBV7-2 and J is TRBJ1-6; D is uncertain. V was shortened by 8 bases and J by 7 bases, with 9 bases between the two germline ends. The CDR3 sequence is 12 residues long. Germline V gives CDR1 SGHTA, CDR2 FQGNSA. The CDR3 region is CASQSLNSPLHF. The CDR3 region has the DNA TGTGCCAGCCAGTCCCTGAATTCACCCCTCCACTTT.

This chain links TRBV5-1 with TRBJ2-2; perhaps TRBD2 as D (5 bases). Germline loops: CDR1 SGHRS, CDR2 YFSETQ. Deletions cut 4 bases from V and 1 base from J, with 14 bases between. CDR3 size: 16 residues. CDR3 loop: CASSLGGGGNTGELFF. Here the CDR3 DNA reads TGCGCCAGCAGCCTCGGAGGTGGAGGGAACACCGGGGAGCTGTTTTTT. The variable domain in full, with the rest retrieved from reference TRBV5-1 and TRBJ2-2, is KAGVTQTPRYLIKTRGQQVTLSCSPISGHRSVSWYQQTPGQGLQFLFEYFSETQRNKGNFPGRFSGRQFSNSRSEMNVSTLELGDSALYLCASSLGGGGNTGELFFGEGSRLTVL.

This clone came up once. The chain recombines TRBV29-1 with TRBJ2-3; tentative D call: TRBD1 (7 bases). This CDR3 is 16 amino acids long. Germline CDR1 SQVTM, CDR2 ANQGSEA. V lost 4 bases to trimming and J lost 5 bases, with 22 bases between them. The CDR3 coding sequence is TGCAGCGTTGTCCTTCAAGGGGGCGGGGTTAAAGATACGCAGTATTTT. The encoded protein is CSVVLQGGGVKDTQYF.

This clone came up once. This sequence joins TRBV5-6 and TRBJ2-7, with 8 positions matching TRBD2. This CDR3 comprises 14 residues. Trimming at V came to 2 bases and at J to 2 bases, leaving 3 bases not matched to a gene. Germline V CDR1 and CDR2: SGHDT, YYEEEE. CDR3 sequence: CASSLELAAYEQYF. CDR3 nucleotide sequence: TGTGCCAGCAGCTTAGAACTAGCGGCCTACGAGCAGTACTTC.

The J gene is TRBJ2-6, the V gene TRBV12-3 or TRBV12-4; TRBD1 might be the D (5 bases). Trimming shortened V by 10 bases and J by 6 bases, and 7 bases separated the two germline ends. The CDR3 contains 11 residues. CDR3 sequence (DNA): TGTGCCACCGGACAGGCCAACGTCCTGACTTTC. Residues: CATGQANVLTF.

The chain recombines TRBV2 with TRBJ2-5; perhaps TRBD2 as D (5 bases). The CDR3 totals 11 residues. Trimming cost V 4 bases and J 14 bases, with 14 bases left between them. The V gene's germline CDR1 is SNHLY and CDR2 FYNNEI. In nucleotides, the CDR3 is TGTGCCAGCAGTGTCCAGCGGCCCGCCTACTTC. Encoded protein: CASSVQRPAYF.

The CDR3 coding sequence is TGCAGTGGACAGGACGACTATGGCTACACCTTC. Residues: CSGQDDYGYTF. This rearrangement joins TRBV20-1 to TRBJ1-2, with a possible D match to TRBD1 (6 bases). V was cut by 7 bases and J by 3 bases, with 9 bases left in between. The CDR3 covers 11 residues. Looked up from germline, CDR1 is DFQATT and CDR2 is SNEGSKA (reference sequence).

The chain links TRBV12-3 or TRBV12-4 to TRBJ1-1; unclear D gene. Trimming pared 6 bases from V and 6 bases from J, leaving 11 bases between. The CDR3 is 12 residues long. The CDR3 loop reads CASSPFGSEAFF. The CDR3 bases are TGTGCCAGCAGCCCCTTCGGATCTGAAGCTTTCTTT.

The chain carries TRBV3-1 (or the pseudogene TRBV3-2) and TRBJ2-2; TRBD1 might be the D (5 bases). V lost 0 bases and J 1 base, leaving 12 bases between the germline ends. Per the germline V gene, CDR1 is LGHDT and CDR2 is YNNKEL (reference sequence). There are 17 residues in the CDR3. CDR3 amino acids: CASSQDRHQGNTGELFF. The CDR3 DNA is TGTGCCAGCAGCCAAGATCGACACCAGGGGAACACCGGGGAGCTGTTTTTT.